A selection of T cell receptor beta chains follows, all from one sample in a study of blood T cell repertoires in COVID-19. TCRdb keeps only in-frame clones here, not all; method: immunoSEQ multiplex PCR. The profile covers 70,000 to 95,000 clones, with roughly 89% appearing a single time and approximately 14% taken by the ten largest. The sample consisted of peripheral blood. The receptors originated from a man in his 70s with active or convalescent COVID-19. CDR3s include the opening cysteine and the closing phenylalanine or tryptophan. Fields, in order: J gene, V gene, clone size, D gene, CDR3 DNA, CDR3 protein. A D gene is named only where the DNA matches it firmly. Clone size is shown for a subset of rows, as once, few, many or a class of expanded clone.

>TRBJ2-7|TRBV7-2|few|NA
TGTGCCAGCAGCTTAGTTGCCGAGAGCTCCTACGAGCAGTACTTC
CASSLVAESSYEQYF
>TRBJ2-1|TRBV28|NA|NA
TGTGCCAGCAGTTTGGGAAACAGGGATAATGAGCAGTTCTTC
CASSLGNRDNEQFF
>TRBJ1-1|TRBV6-6|NA|NA
TGTGCCAGCAGTGCCCAGGGATACACTGAAGCTTTCTTT
CASSAQGYTEAFF
>TRBJ2-7|TRBV7-3|NA|TRBD1
TGTGCCAGCAGCACCGGGACAGACCCTTACGAGCAGTACTTC
CASSTGTDPYEQYF
>TRBJ1-1|TRBV28|NA|NA
TGTGCCAGCAGCTCCGACAGTGTGAACACTGAAGCTTTCTTT
CASSSDSVNTEAFF
>TRBJ2-1|TRBV5-1|NA|NA
TGCGCCAGCATGGGGGGGACAGGCAACTACAATGAGCAGTTCTTC
CASMGGTGNYNEQFF
>TRBJ1-2|TRBV28|NA|TRBD1
TGTGCCAGCAGTCTAGGCATCGGGGGACAGGGGAGCGGCTACACCTTC
CASSLGIGGQGSGYTF
>TRBJ2-2|TRBV30|NA|NA
TGTGCCTGGAGGAGTACGGGTAGCGGGAACACCGGGGAGCTGTTTTTT
CAWRSTGSGNTGELFF
>TRBJ2-2|TRBV2|NA|TRBD2
TGTGCCAGCAGTGACCAGCGGGACCCCGGGGAGCTGTTTTTT
CASSDQRDPGELFF
>TRBJ2-1|TRBV19|NA|NA
TGTGCCAGTACAAACAACAGGGCCCAAAACTACAATGAGCAGTTCTTC
CASTNNRAQNYNEQFF
>TRBJ2-2|TRBV30|NA|TRBD1
TGTGCCTGGAGTCGGGACAGGGGGCTGCTAGCGGCCACCGGGGAGCTGTTTTTT
CAWSRDRGLLAATGELFF
>TRBJ2-7|TRBV7-3|few|TRBD1
TGTGCCAGCAGCCCACAGGGTCAGGGGGCCTACGAGCAGTACTTC
CASSPQGQGAYEQYF
>TRBJ2-1|TRBV19|NA|NA
TGTGCCAGTACCTCGACTACAGGGATGGATGAGCAGTTCTTC
CASTSTTGMDEQFF
>TRBJ2-3|TRBV7-3|NA|NA
TGTGCCAGTGCCAGGGCAGGGGGGACAGATACGCAGTATTTT
CASARAGGTDTQYF
>TRBJ2-7|TRBV7-9|NA|TRBD2
TGTGCCAGCAGCTGGGGTGCGGGAGGGCCCAACGAGCAGTACTTC
CASSWGAGGPNEQYF
>TRBJ1-1|TRBV5-1|NA|NA
TGCGCCAGCAGCGTCGGAGGGGAAACTGAAGCTTTCTTT
CASSVGGETEAFF
>TRBJ1-6|TRBV7-9|NA|NA
TGTGCCAGCAGCGTCGAGGGAAATTCACCCCTCCACTTT
CASSVEGNSPLHF
>TRBJ1-1|TRBV4-1|NA|NA
TGCGCCAGCACCCGGTTGGGACAGAACACTGAAGCTTTCTTT
CASTRLGQNTEAFF
>TRBJ1-5|TRBV7-2|once|NA
TGTGCCAGCAGCCTGAGGCCCGCTGCCAACAATCAGCCCCAGCATTTT
CASSLRPAANNQPQHF
>TRBJ1-5|TRBV2|NA|TRBD1
TGTGCCAGCACCGGGACAGGGGGGAGCAATCAGCCCCAGCATTTT
CASTGTGGSNQPQHF
>TRBJ1-2|TRBV29-1|NA|TRBD1
TGCAGCGGAGCCGGGACAGCAGACTATGGCTACACCTTC
CSGAGTADYGYTF
>TRBJ2-4|TRBV4-3|NA|NA
TGCGCCAGCAGCCAAGATTTAACAGTTCGGAACATTCAGTACTTC
CASSQDLTVRNIQYF
>TRBJ2-3|TRBV10-3|few|TRBD1
TGTGCCATCAGCCTATCCCAGGGGGCCGCAGATACGCAGTATTTT
CAISLSQGAADTQYF
>TRBJ2-1|TRBV5-1|NA|TRBD2
TGCGCCAGCAGCTTGGCGGGGGGGAATGAGCAGTTCTTC
CASSLAGGNEQFF
>TRBJ2-2|TRBV5-4|NA|TRBD1
TGTGCCAGCAGCGTGGGGACAGGGAGAATAGAGGGGTCCGGGGAGCTGTTTTTT
CASSVGTGRIEGSGELFF
>TRBJ1-4|TRBV27|medium-sized|TRBD1
TGTGCCAGCAGTTTATCCGGGACAGGGCATGCAACTAATGAAAAACTGTTTTTT
CASSLSGTGHATNEKLFF
>TRBJ2-7|TRBV7-9|NA|TRBD2
TGTGCCAGCAGCTCGCAGGGGACTAGCTACTACGAGCAGTACTTC
CASSSQGTSYYEQYF
>TRBJ2-7|TRBV7-2|once|NA
TGTGCCAGCAGCCTAGGGGGGGTAAAGTCCTACGAGCAGTACTTC
CASSLGGVKSYEQYF
>TRBJ1-2|TRBV7-9|medium-sized|NA
TGTGCCAGCAGCGGGCCGGGACATCAGAGAGACTACACCTTC
CASSGPGHQRDYTF
>TRBJ1-1|TRBV7-2|NA|NA
TGTGCCAGCAGCTGGGGATGGGGGAGGACGAACACTGAAGCTTTCTTT
CASSWGWGRTNTEAFF
>TRBJ1-2|TRBV5-1|NA|TRBD1
TGCGCCAGCACCTCGTGGGGGACAGGGAGCTATGGCTACACCTTC
CASTSWGTGSYGYTF
>TRBJ1-2|TRBV7-3|NA|NA
TGTGCCAGCAGCGCAGACAGGAACTATGGCTACACCTTC
CASSADRNYGYTF
>TRBJ1-2|TRBV27|NA|NA
TGTGCCAGCAAGTCCAGTCCAATTCTTAACTATGGCTACACCTTC
CASKSSPILNYGYTF
>TRBJ1-1|TRBV28|NA|NA
TGTGCCAGCAGTCGGACAGCTCAGGCTTTCTTT
CASSRTAQAFF
>TRBJ1-1|TRBV9|NA|NA
TGTGCCAGCAGCGTAGATAACTGGACTGAAGCTTTCTTT
CASSVDNWTEAFF